Following are 30 T cell receptor beta chains from one sample sequenced in a study of regulatory T cells in long-lasting Graves disease. iRepertoire HTBI primers and Arm-PCR of CDR3 regions built TCR beta libraries. TCRdb re-derived calls from the multiplex PCR reads in MiXCR, one entry per CDR3 protein. The table shows hundreds of thousands of distinct CDR3 sequences, with approximately 15% occurring only once. Time point: newly diagnosed GD, antithyroid drugs for less than 3 months. PBMCs were the source of the RNA used for TCR sequencing. This sample was also put to use in a study of T cells in Graves' hyperthyroidism and ophthalmopathy.

This sample comprised peripheral blood mononuclear cells (PBMCs), obtained at new diagnosis, from a patient treated with antithyroid drugs. The source is a woman younger than 45 with Graves disease.

The rearrangement uses TRBV20-1 and TRBJ2-3, with D maybe TRBD2 (5 bases). The CDR3 runs to 13 residues. The germline V and J ends were trimmed by 5 bases and 5 bases, with 14 bases remaining between them. CDR1 and CDR2 from the germline V gene are DFQATT and SNEGSKA (reference sequence). CDR3: CSAPRMAGDTQYF. DNA of the CDR3: TGCAGTGCTCCCCGTATGGCGGGAGATACGCAGTATTTT.

This clonotype was observed many times. This sequence joins TRBV7-2 and TRBJ2-1; 8 bases are a match to TRBD2. In germline, CDR1 is SGHTA, CDR2 FQGNSA. The V and J ends lost 2 bases and 7 bases, in that order; junction bases with no gene match: 7. CDR3 size: 15 residues. The CDR3 here is CASSLILGLGNEQFF. In nucleotides, the CDR3 is TGTGCCAGCAGCTTAATTCTGGGACTAGGGAATGAGCAGTTCTTC.

This clonotype was recorded many times. The genes are TRBV3-1 and TRBJ1-1; D might be TRBD1 (5 bases). The germline gives CDR1 LGHDT, CDR2 YNNKEL (reference sequence). This CDR3 is built from 14 residues. Trimming took off 0 bases at V and 4 bases at J, with 9 bases between the two ends. CDR3 coding DNA: TGTGCCAGCAGCCAAGATATCAGGGTCACTGAAGCTTTCTTT. Its protein is CASSQDIRVTEAFF.

This clonotype came up many times. The rearrangement links TRBV27 to TRBJ2-2; 11 bases fit TRBD2. The CDR3 length is 20 residues. The V and J ends lost 3 bases and 7 bases, in that order; junction bases with no gene match: 19. Per germline, CDR1 MNHEY and CDR2 SMNVEV (reference sequence). The CDR3 here is CASSFLRLQTSGRGGGELFF. CDR3 in DNA: TGTGCCAGCAGTTTCCTCCGCCTTCAAACTAGCGGGAGAGGAGGCGGGGAGCTGTTTTTT.

This clonotype was observed a handful of times. The V gene is TRBV5-1, the J gene TRBJ1-2, with TRBD1 as a possible D gene (6 bases). Trimming left V 3 bases short and J 2 bases short, with 17 bases between. In germline, CDR1 is SGHRS, CDR2 YFSETQ. CDR3 length equals 16 residues. The CDR3 here is CASSSGLGDKNYGYTF. CDR3 coding DNA: TGCGCCAGCAGCTCCGGGTTGGGGGACAAAAACTATGGCTACACCTTC.

This clonotype was observed a few times. The chain uses TRBV6-4 and TRBJ1-1; perhaps TRBD1 as D (5 bases). The CDR3 runs to 14 residues. From germline, CDR1 is MRHNA and CDR2 SNTAGT. With 0 bases removed from V and 8 bases from J, the gap between germline ends came to 13 bases. This CDR3 is CASSDSKSGAEAFF. The CDR3 DNA reads TGTGCCAGCAGTGACTCGAAATCCGGGGCCGAAGCTTTCTTT.

This clonotype was detected many times. This sequence joins TRBV12-3 or TRBV12-4 and TRBJ1-1; no clear D gene. CDR3 length equals 13 residues. Trimming cost V 1 base and J 5 bases, with 8 bases left between them. CDR3 in DNA: TGTGCCAGCAGTTTAGAGAGGTCTACTGAAGCTTTCTTT. Translation gives CASSLERSTEAFF.

This clonotype occurred a few times. The V and J genes are TRBV5-6 and TRBJ1-5; D possibly corresponds to TRBD1 (5 bases). The CDR3 has 17 amino acids. Germline lookup yields CDR1 SGHDT and CDR2 YYEEEE. Trimming pared 6 bases from V and 4 bases from J, leaving 23 bases between. The DNA of the CDR3 is TGTGCCAGCATCGCTCGGGGCCGGCGTGGGGTTAATCAGCCCCAGCATTTT. It encodes CASIARGRRGVNQPQHF.

This clonotype was detected a few times. CDR3 sequence (DNA): TGTGCCAGCAGCCGGTTTCTGGGGGCGGGGCAGTTCTTC. It yields the protein CASSRFLGAGQFF. The genes are TRBV3-1 and TRBJ2-1, with D tentatively TRBD1 (6 bases). CDR1 and CDR2 (germline): LGHDT, YNNKEL (reference sequence). The germline V and J ends were trimmed by 4 bases and 12 bases, with 16 bases remaining between them. The CDR3 loop spans 13 amino acids.

This clonotype was seen a few times. Here the CDR3 reads CASSQDEGAVGNEQFF. The CDR3 nucleotides are TGTGCCAGCAGCCAAGATGAAGGGGCTGTGGGGAATGAGCAGTTCTTC. The rearrangement uses TRBV3-1 and TRBJ2-1; perhaps TRBD1 as D (5 bases). Trimming removed 0 bases at V and 7 bases at J, with 16 bases between. The CDR3 has 16 amino acids. Germline V CDR1 and CDR2: LGHDT, YNNKEL (reference sequence).

There are a few counts of this clonotype. This chain joins TRBV3-1 and TRBJ1-3; D gene ambiguous. The CDR3 runs 16 residues. The germline gives CDR1 LGHDT, CDR2 YNNKEL (reference sequence). V lost 1 base to trimming and J lost 0 bases, with 10 bases between them. The CDR3: CASSQVPGDSGNTIYF. The CDR3 coding sequence is TGTGCCAGCAGCCAAGTTCCCGGGGACTCTGGAAACACCATATATTTT.

There are many counts of this clonotype. This chain uses TRBV10-3 with TRBJ2-7, with 8 bases that match TRBD1. The CDR3 loop spans 14 amino acids. V lost 5 bases, J lost 4 bases, and 7 bases stayed unmatched. Germline V gives CDR1 ENHRY, CDR2 SYGVKD. CDR3 sequence (DNA): TGTGCCATCAGTCCGGGACAGGACCTATACGAGCAGTACTTC. Translation: CAISPGQDLYEQYF.

The chain couples TRBV7-2 to TRBJ1-5; no definite D call. V gave up 5 bases and J gave up 7 bases, with 15 bases separating them. The CDR3 is 14 residues long. In germline, CDR1 is SGHTA, CDR2 FQGNSA. CDR3 residues: CASSQFFEEQPQHF. The CDR3 coding sequence is TGTGCCAGCAGCCAATTTTTCGAAGAACAGCCCCAGCATTTT.

In its sample, this clonotype was seen many times. The chain carries TRBV7-2 and TRBJ2-7; 9 bases are a match to TRBD2. CDR3 length equals 14 residues. Germline lookup yields CDR1 SGHTA and CDR2 FQGNSA. The J segment lost 4 bases and the V segment lost 5 bases, leaving 6 bases of the junction unmatched. CDR3 DNA: TGTGCCAGCAGCCGGGCTAGCGGGGTGTACGAGCAGTACTTC. It specifies CASSRASGVYEQYF.

The table lists this clonotype with many counts. The chain couples TRBV12-3 or TRBV12-4 to TRBJ1-1; D remains ambiguous. The CDR3 has 14 residues. V lost 6 bases, J lost 0 bases, and 11 bases lay in between. CDR3 nucleotide sequence: TGTGCCAGCAGACTTGACGAGATGAACACTGAAGCTTTCTTT. This codes for CASRLDEMNTEAFF.

This clonotype came up a few times. The chain combines TRBV11-2 with TRBJ1-1; 11 positions match TRBD1. CDR1 SGHAT and CDR2 FQNNGV come from the germline V gene. Germline trimming cut 1 base from V and 0 bases from J; bases unmatched to any gene: 4. The CDR3 has 17 amino acids. The DNA of the CDR3 is TGTGCCAGCAGCTTAGGAAGGGACAGGGGGATGAACACTGAAGCTTTCTTT. This encodes CASSLGRDRGMNTEAFF.

There are a few counts of this clonotype. The chain joins TRBV20-1 to TRBJ2-1, with a possible D match to TRBD2 (6 bases). The CDR3 sequence is 13 residues long. Germline CDR1 and CDR2: DFQATT and SNEGSKA (reference sequence). V was cut by 6 bases and J by 5 bases, with 14 bases left in between. CDR3 nucleotide sequence: TGCAGTGCCACGGGAGAAAGGGACAATGAGCAGTTCTTC. As protein: CSATGERDNEQFF.

This clonotype was counted ten times or more. The J gene is TRBJ2-3, the V gene TRBV28; D unresolved. The CDR3 loop spans 11 amino acids. Trimming pared 6 bases from V and 3 bases from J, leaving 4 bases between. Germline values: CDR1 MDHEN, CDR2 SYDVKM. The CDR3 spells CASRETDTQYF. The CDR3 DNA reads as TGTGCCAGCAGGGAAACAGATACGCAGTATTTT.

This clonotype was observed a few times. The chain recombines TRBV6-2 or TRBV6-3 with TRBJ2-5, with TRBD2 matching over 8 bases. Germline V gene sequence: CDR1 MNHEY, CDR2 SVGEGT. The CDR3 extends over 15 amino acids. Losses at the gene ends were 7 bases for V and 5 bases for J; bases not matched to a gene: 12. CDR3 sequence reads: CASNDPGTGGETQYF. Written as DNA, the CDR3 is TGTGCCAGCAACGACCCGGGGACGGGGGGGGAGACCCAGTACTTC.

The chain carries TRBV19 and TRBJ1-3, with D perhaps matching TRBD1 (6 bases). Germline CDR1 reads LNHDA; CDR2 reads SQIVND (reference sequence). V shed 6 bases and J shed 0 bases, with 15 bases lying between them. The CDR3 is made up of 16 amino acids. CDR3 sequence: CASRTGHASSGNTIYF. CDR3 nucleotide sequence: TGTGCCAGTAGAACAGGGCATGCGAGCTCTGGAAACACCATATATTTT. Full variable domain (outside the CDR3, taken from reference TRBV19 and TRBJ1-3): DGGITQSPKYLFRKEGQNVTLSCEQNLNHDAMYWYRQDPGQGLRLIYYSQIVNDFQKGDIAEGYSVSREKKESFPLTVTSAQKNPTAFYLCASRTGHASSGNTIYFGEGSWLTVV.

This clonotype was counted at least ten times. This chain connects TRBV6-1 to TRBJ2-7; tentatively, D is TRBD2 (6 bases). Trimming took 7 bases from V and 3 from J, leaving 19 bases between them. The CDR3 has 15 residues. Germline assignment: CDR1 MNHNS and CDR2 SASEGT. The CDR3 loop is CASNPAGGGVYEQYF. The CDR3 nucleotides read TGTGCCAGCAACCCTGCCGGAGGAGGGGTCTACGAGCAGTACTTC.

Many counts were recorded for this clonotype. CDR3 loop: CASTKLGGSNQPQHF. The CDR3 DNA is TGTGCCAGCACTAAACTCGGGGGTTCCAATCAGCCCCAGCATTTT. The genes are TRBV28 and TRBJ1-5; D perhaps matches TRBD1 (5 bases). Germline assignment: CDR1 MDHEN and CDR2 SYDVKM. CDR3 length equals 15 residues. V was shortened by 7 bases and J by 3 bases, with 16 bases between the two germline ends.

In this sample, this clonotype turned up many times. The chain couples TRBV6-1 to TRBJ2-7, with TRBD1 matching 10 bases. Losses at the gene ends were 6 bases for V and 1 base for J; bases not matched to a gene: 6. The germline CDR1 and CDR2 sequences are MNHNS and SASEGT. CDR3 length: 15 residues. The CDR3 loop reads CASRTGTGVSYEQYF. Here the CDR3 DNA reads TGTGCCAGCAGAACCGGGACAGGGGTATCCTACGAGCAGTACTTC.

This CDR3 reads CAWSLDPRPGNTIYF. The CDR3 nucleotides are TGTGCCTGGAGTCTGGACCCTCGACCAGGAAACACCATATATTTT. The rearrangement joins TRBV30 to TRBJ1-3; D gene ambiguous. The CDR3 extends over 15 amino acids. V gave up 2 bases and J gave up 4 bases, with 15 bases separating them. CDR1 GTSNPN and CDR2 SVGIG come from the germline V gene (reference sequence).

This clonotype was observed many times. This chain uses TRBV2 with TRBJ2-7; 10 bases align to TRBD1. With 6 bases clipped from V and 3 bases from J, the junction kept 14 bases outside the gene matches. This CDR3 comprises 17 residues. Per the germline V gene, CDR1 is SNHLY and CDR2 is FYNNEI. The CDR3 region is CASRGSRDRGLGYEQYF. In DNA, the CDR3 is TGTGCCAGCAGGGGGAGTCGGGACAGGGGTTTGGGCTACGAGCAGTACTTC. Filled out from reference TRBV2 and TRBJ2-7, the complete variable domain reads EPEVTQTPSHQVTQMGQEVILRCVPISNHLYFYWYRQILGQKVEFLVSFYNNEISEKSEIFDDQFSVERPDGSNFTLKIRSTKLEDSAMYFCASRGSRDRGLGYEQYFGPGTRLTVT.

The chain has TRBV2 and TRBJ2-1, with TRBD2 matching over 7 bases. Germline loops: CDR1 SNHLY, CDR2 FYNNEI. This CDR3 has 14 residues. J gave up 8 bases and V 7 bases, and 11 bases lay outside the gene matches. The CDR3 is CASKLELAKDEQFF. As DNA, the CDR3 is TGTGCCAGCAAGTTGGAACTAGCGAAAGATGAGCAGTTCTTC. Full variable domain (outside the CDR3, taken from reference TRBV2 and TRBJ2-1): EPEVTQTPSHQVTQMGQEVILRCVPISNHLYFYWYRQILGQKVEFLVSFYNNEISEKSEIFDDQFSVERPDGSNFTLKIRSTKLEDSAMYFCASKLELAKDEQFFGPGTRLTVL.

This sequence joins TRBV7-9 and TRBJ1-2; D remains unclear. CDR1 and CDR2 (germline): SEHNR, FQNEAQ (reference sequence). V was trimmed by 4 bases and J by 8 bases, leaving 17 bases between them. The CDR3 loop spans 14 amino acids. The CDR3 region has the DNA TGTGCCAGCAGCTACTCAACAGTGCTTTGGGGCTACACCTTC. Protein: CASSYSTVLWGYTF. Full variable domain (missing parts from reference TRBV7-9 and TRBJ1-2): DTGVSQNPRHKITKRGQNVTFRCDPISEHNRLYWYRQTLGQGPEFLTYFQNEAQLEKSRLLSDRFSAERPKGSFSTLEIQRTEQGDSAMYLCASSYSTVLWGYTFGSGTRLTVV.

This clonotype was detected only a few times. This chain links TRBV20-1 with TRBJ1-1, with unresolved D. CDR3 size: 15 residues. From germline, CDR1 is DFQATT and CDR2 SNEGSKA (reference sequence). V was pared by 4 bases and J by 1 base, with 16 bases between. The CDR3 sequence is CSAMAPGWENTEAFF. CDR3 nucleotide sequence: TGCAGTGCTATGGCCCCAGGCTGGGAGAACACTGAAGCTTTCTTT.

The table lists this clonotype with a few counts. The chain links TRBV12-3 or TRBV12-4 to TRBJ2-1, with 11 positions matching TRBD2. V lost 5 bases to trimming and J lost 6 bases; unmatched junction nucleotides: 9. This CDR3 region has 16 residues. CDR3 sequence (DNA): TGTGCCAGCAGTAAAACCGGGACTAGCGGTTTCAATGAGCAGTTCTTC. This translates into CASSKTGTSGFNEQFF.

This clonotype has ten or more counts. The genes are TRBV29-1 and TRBJ1-5, with D perhaps matching TRBD1 (6 bases). The V end lost 4 bases, the J end lost 7 bases, and 11 bases lay between the germline ends. Germline-derived CDR1 and CDR2 are SQVTM and ANQGSEA. The CDR3 covers 12 residues. The CDR3 bases are TGCAGCGTTGGGGGGGCGGGGCAGCCCCAGCATTTT. It specifies CSVGGAGQPQHF.